These 17 T cell receptor beta chains originate from one sample sequenced in a study of T-cell memory formation after mild COVID-19. MiXCR was run by TCRdb on the 5' RACE reads, yielding one entry per CDR3 protein. This table has 200,000 or so distinct CDR3 sequences, 9% to 10% appearing once. Sequencing was performed on PBMCs or a T cell subset sorted from them (not recorded which). All receptors derive from a man younger than 30 who had mild COVID-19 (a few samples of this study predate the infection). Cell type and time point are not known.

This clonotype has only a few counts. V is TRBV4-3 and J is TRBJ2-3; 7 bases are shared with TRBD2. Germline V gene lookup returns CDR1 LGHNA and CDR2 YSLEER. Trimming removed 0 bases from V and 0 bases from J; junction bases left unmatched: 9. The CDR3 contains 18 residues. The CDR3: CASSQDTGVRGSTDTQYF. CDR3 DNA sequence: TGCGCCAGCAGCCAAGATACTGGCGTGCGGGGGAGCACAGATACGCAGTATTTT.

This clonotype was seen only a few times. DNA for the CDR3: TGTGCCAGCAGTTTGAAGCGGGGGAACGCCTACAATGAGCAGTTCTTC. Translated: CASSLKRGNAYNEQFF. The gene calls are TRBV6-2 or TRBV6-3 and TRBJ2-1; 8 bases fit TRBD2. Unmatched junction bases numbered 7, after V lost 4 bases and J lost 2 bases. CDR1 is MNHEY, CDR2 SVGEGT, per germline. The CDR3 is made up of 16 amino acids.

The V gene is TRBV4-2, the J gene TRBJ2-1, with 10 bases matching TRBD2. This CDR3 has 19 amino acids. V lost 1 base and J lost 0; bases outside the gene matches: 9. Germline lookup yields CDR1 LGHNA and CDR2 YNFKEQ. The CDR3 protein is CASSQVSRGLASSYNEQFF. The CDR3 DNA sequence: TGTGCCAGCAGCCAAGTATCACGGGGACTAGCGAGCTCCTACAATGAGCAGTTCTTC.

The V call is TRBV20-1, the J call TRBJ2-3; D is perhaps TRBD1 (5 bases). Trimming pared 3 bases from V and 0 bases from J, leaving 10 bases between. Looked up from germline, CDR1 is DFQATT and CDR2 is SNEGSKA (reference sequence). The CDR3 contains 14 residues. CDR3 sequence: CSASVGPSTDTQYF. The CDR3 nucleotides are TGCAGTGCTAGTGTGGGGCCAAGCACAGATACGCAGTATTTT.

This clonotype was observed a handful of times. The V gene is TRBV3-1, the J gene TRBJ1-1, with D uncertain. V lost 1 base and J 6 bases, leaving 9 bases between the germline ends. This CDR3 is 13 amino acids long. Per germline, CDR1 LGHDT and CDR2 YNNKEL (reference sequence). DNA for the CDR3: TGTGCCAGCAGCCAAGGAAGCGGGGCTGAAGCTTTCTTT. As protein: CASSQGSGAEAFF.

The chain couples TRBV11-1 to TRBJ2-7; 7 bases match TRBD1. V shed 5 bases and J 7 bases; nucleotides not matched to a gene: 11. From germline, CDR1 is SGHAT and CDR2 FQDESV (reference sequence). CDR3 length equals 14 residues. The CDR3 is CASSHNRGQGEQYF. Written as DNA, the CDR3 is TGTGCCAGCAGCCACAACAGGGGTCAGGGAGAGCAGTACTTC.

This clonotype appeared a few times. The chain recombines TRBV6-5 with TRBJ2-5; D unresolved. Trimming cost V 4 bases and J 10 bases, with 16 bases left between them. Germline loops: CDR1 MNHEY, CDR2 SVGAGI. The CDR3 extends over 13 amino acids. The CDR3 region has the DNA TGTGCCAGCAGTTTAGTCCGCCGTCAAAACCAGTACTTC. It specifies CASSLVRRQNQYF.

The chain couples TRBV29-1 to TRBJ1-1; possibly TRBD1 for D (6 bases). With 2 bases removed from V and 1 base from J, the gap between germline ends came to 11 bases. The V gene's germline CDR1 is SQVTM and CDR2 ANQGSEA. CDR3 size: 14 residues. CDR3 amino acids: CSVEPGAANTEAFF. The CDR3 coding sequence is TGCAGCGTTGAACCGGGGGCGGCGAACACTGAAGCTTTCTTT.

This clonotype turned up a few times. The chain links TRBV27 to TRBJ2-2; D ambiguous. There are 13 residues in the CDR3. Trimming took 8 bases from V and 5 from J, leaving 12 bases between them. The germline V gene encodes CDR1 MNHEY and CDR2 SMNVEV (reference sequence). The DNA for the CDR3 is TGTGCCAGCCTCTCTAGGGCGACCGGGGAGCTGTTTTTT. This encodes CASLSRATGELFF.

The chain uses TRBV6-1 and TRBJ2-3, with 8 bases that match TRBD1. The length of the CDR3 is 15 residues. V lost 0 bases and J lost 6; bases outside the gene matches: 5. Germline CDR1 and CDR2: MNHNS and SASEGT. This chain's CDR3 is CASSEAGTGLDTQYF. In DNA form, the CDR3 reads TGTGCCAGCAGTGAAGCTGGGACAGGCCTGGATACGCAGTATTTT.

In its sample, this clonotype was seen a few times. The rearrangement joins TRBV20-1 to TRBJ2-6; no definite D call. Germline CDR1 is DFQATT and CDR2 is SNEGSKA (reference sequence). V dropped 5 bases and J dropped 0 bases, with 2 bases sitting between them. CDR3 length: 12 residues. CDR3 coding DNA: TGCAGTGCTGTCTCTGGGGCCAACGTCCTGACTTTC. Encoded protein: CSAVSGANVLTF.

This clonotype was seen at least ten times. The rearrangement uses TRBV7-2 and TRBJ2-7; D is uncertain. Trimming took 2 bases from V and 1 from J, leaving 9 bases between them. Per germline, CDR1 SGHTA and CDR2 FQGNSA. The CDR3 has 14 residues. CDR3 amino acids: CASSLSVGSYEQYF. DNA of the CDR3: TGTGCCAGCAGCTTATCAGTCGGATCCTACGAGCAGTACTTC. The variable domain in full, with the rest retrieved from reference TRBV7-2 and TRBJ2-7, is GAGVSQSPSNKVTEKGKDVELRCDPISGHTALYWYRQSLGQGLEFLIYFQGNSAPDKSGLPSDRFSAERTGGSVSTLTIQRTQQEDSAVYLCASSLSVGSYEQYFGPGTRLTVT.

V and J are TRBV20-1 and TRBJ2-7; D assignment may be TRBD1 or TRBD2 (5 bases each). CDR1 is DFQATT and CDR2 is SNEGSKA in the germline V gene (reference sequence). This CDR3 is 14 amino acids long. The germline V and J ends were trimmed by 0 bases and 6 bases, with 15 bases remaining between them. The CDR3 DNA reads TGCAGTGCTAGAGATCGCCGGGGCTCGGCCGAGCAGTACTTC. Encoded protein: CSARDRRGSAEQYF.

This chain joins TRBV5-1 and TRBJ2-2; 9 bases are a match to TRBD1. Per germline, CDR1 SGHRS and CDR2 YFSETQ. The CDR3 runs 16 residues. With V trimmed by 4 bases and J by 4 bases, 8 bases remained unmatched. In DNA form, the CDR3 reads TGCGCCAGCAGCAAGGAGGGACAGGGTACCACCGGGGAGCTGTTTTTT. It specifies CASSKEGQGTTGELFF.

This chain links TRBV6-2 or TRBV6-3 with TRBJ2-5; tentatively, D is TRBD2 (7 bases). This CDR3 spans 14 amino acids. Trimming took off 5 bases at V and 2 bases at J, with 12 bases between the two ends. Per germline, CDR1 MNHEY and CDR2 SVGEGT. For the CDR3, the DNA is TGTGCCAGCAGTAGGCGGGGGCAACAAGAGACCCAGTACTTC. Its protein is CASSRRGQQETQYF.

This clonotype was seen at least ten times. The chain recombines TRBV4-1 with TRBJ2-5; 7 nucleotides line up with TRBD1. With 3 bases clipped from V and 1 base from J, the junction kept 17 bases outside the gene matches. The length of the CDR3 is 19 residues. Per the germline V gene, CDR1 is MGHRA and CDR2 is YSYEKL. The CDR3 nucleotides read TGCGCCAGCAGCCATCCAAGCCCCCGACAGGGTTACCGCCAAGAGACCCAGTACTTC. Translation gives CASSHPSPRQGYRQETQYF.

In its sample, this clonotype was seen a few times. The chain has TRBV5-1 and TRBJ2-5; D possibly corresponds to TRBD1 (5 bases). The CDR3 length is 16 residues. V lost 1 base to trimming and J lost 2 bases, with 15 bases between them. In germline, CDR1 is SGHRS, CDR2 YFSETQ. The chain's CDR3 is CASSLSDSVGQETQYF. The CDR3, as DNA: TGCGCCAGCAGCTTGAGCGACAGTGTTGGGCAAGAGACCCAGTACTTC.